Listed below are T cell receptor beta chains from one sample, sequenced in a study of T cell responses to AZD1222 COVID-19 vaccine. The repertoire was sequenced with immunoSEQ multiplex PCR; TCRdb's copy has only in-frame clones and lacks some. The data show fewer than 85,000 clones, about four fifths seen once. Specimen: peripheral blood, collected 28 days after the second AZD1222 dose. Receptors were obtained from an adult who received the AZD1222 COVID-19 vaccine. Both conserved end residues are part of each CDR3. D genes are given only for firm matches. Only part of the rows carry a size: once, few, many, or a class if the clone is expanded.

d_gene: TRBD2; abundance: .; v_gene: TRBV13; j_gene: TRBJ2-1; CDR3nt: TGTGCCAGCAGCTTAATGGGACTAGCGGGAGGATACGAGCAGTTCTTC; CDR3aa: CASSLMGLAGGYEQFF
d_gene: TRBD2; abundance: .; v_gene: TRBV6-4; j_gene: TRBJ2-1; CDR3nt: TGTGCCAGCAGTGATCGGGGCGGGAGCGAGCAGTTCTTC; CDR3aa: CASSDRGGSEQFF
d_gene: TRBD1; abundance: .; v_gene: TRBV5-6; j_gene: TRBJ1-1; CDR3nt: TGTGCCAGCAGCTTAACGACAGGGGGCGGGAAGAATTTAGCTTTCTTT; CDR3aa: CASSLTTGGGKNLAFF
d_gene: .; abundance: few; v_gene: TRBV12-5; j_gene: TRBJ1-2; CDR3nt: TGTGCTAGTGGTACGGGACGGGCCGGACGCTACACCTTC; CDR3aa: CASGTGRAGRYTF
d_gene: .; abundance: once; v_gene: TRBV27; j_gene: TRBJ2-2; CDR3nt: TGTGCCAGCAGTTTACGCGAGGCCGGGGAGCTGTTTTTT; CDR3aa: CASSLREAGELFF
d_gene: .; abundance: once; v_gene: TRBV3-1/TRBV3-2; j_gene: TRBJ2-2; CDR3nt: TGTGCCAGCGATCAAGGAGGGGAGCTGTTTTTT; CDR3aa: CASDQGGELFF
d_gene: .; abundance: .; v_gene: TRBV4-3; j_gene: TRBJ2-3; CDR3nt: TGCGCCAGCAGCCAAGATCTAGGAGGGTTCACAGATACGCAGTATTTT; CDR3aa: CASSQDLGGFTDTQYF
d_gene: .; abundance: .; v_gene: TRBV11-2; j_gene: TRBJ2-5; CDR3nt: TGTGCCAGCAGCCGACCGGGATCCCAGTACTTC; CDR3aa: CASSRPGSQYF
d_gene: .; abundance: .; v_gene: TRBV19; j_gene: TRBJ1-5; CDR3nt: TGTGCCAGTAGTATTCGGAGAAGGTCGGCTCAGCCCCAGCATTTT; CDR3aa: CASSIRRRSAQPQHF
d_gene: .; abundance: .; v_gene: TRBV30; j_gene: TRBJ2-6; CDR3nt: TGTGCCTGGAGTTCCCATTACAGGCACTCTGGGGCCAACGTCCTGACTTTC; CDR3aa: CAWSSHYRHSGANVLTF
d_gene: .; abundance: .; v_gene: TRBV5-1; j_gene: TRBJ1-1; CDR3nt: TGCGCCAGCAGCTTGAATTCGGCAGGATCGAACACTGAAGCTTTCTTT; CDR3aa: CASSLNSAGSNTEAFF
d_gene: TRBD1; abundance: .; v_gene: TRBV5-6; j_gene: TRBJ1-2; CDR3nt: TGTGCCAGCAGCTTGGCAGGGACAGGCGAATCTTATGGCTACACCTTC; CDR3aa: CASSLAGTGESYGYTF
d_gene: TRBD1; abundance: .; v_gene: TRBV6-2/TRBV6-3; j_gene: TRBJ1-1; CDR3nt: TGTGCCAGCAGTCACGGGACAGCCCCTTTGGGAGGCCTTCAAAACACTGAAGCTTTCTTT; CDR3aa: CASSHGTAPLGGLQNTEAFF
d_gene: TRBD2; abundance: .; v_gene: TRBV7-2; j_gene: TRBJ2-1; CDR3nt: TGTGCCAGCAGCCGCATCGGGAGGAACAATGAGCAGTTCTTC; CDR3aa: CASSRIGRNNEQFF